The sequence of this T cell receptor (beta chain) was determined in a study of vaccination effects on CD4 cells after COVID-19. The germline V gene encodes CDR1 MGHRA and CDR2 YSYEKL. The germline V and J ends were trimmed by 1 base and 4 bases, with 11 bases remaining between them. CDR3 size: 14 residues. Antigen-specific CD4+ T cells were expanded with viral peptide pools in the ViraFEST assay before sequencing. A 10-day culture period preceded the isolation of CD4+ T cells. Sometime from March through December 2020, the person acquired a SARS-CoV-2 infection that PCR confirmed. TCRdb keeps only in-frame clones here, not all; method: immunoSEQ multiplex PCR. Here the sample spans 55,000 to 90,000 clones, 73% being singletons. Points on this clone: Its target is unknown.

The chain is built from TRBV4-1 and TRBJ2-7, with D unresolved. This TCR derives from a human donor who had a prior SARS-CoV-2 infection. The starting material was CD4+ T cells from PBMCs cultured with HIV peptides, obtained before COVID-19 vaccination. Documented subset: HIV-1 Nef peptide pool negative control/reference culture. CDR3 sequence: CASSQGLTAYEQYF. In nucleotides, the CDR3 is TGCGCCAGCAGCCAAGGGCTTACAGCTTACGAGCAGTACTTC.